This T cell receptor beta chain was sequenced in a study of T cell repertoires in cytomegalovirus infection. From germline, CDR1 is DFQATT and CDR2 SNEGSKA (reference sequence). This CDR3 has 14 residues. The ends lost 6 bases at V and 0 bases at J; junction bases unmatched: 5. Concerning this clonotype itself: The antigen is not known.

TCRdb ran MiXCR on the reads and lists one entry per CDR3 protein. This sample carries some 480,000 distinct CDR3 sequences, around a third of them seen once, and the ten largest clones take 15% to 20%. This material consisted of cultured PBMCs, taken from culture after CMV antigen stimulation. The sequence derives from a human donor in good health (CMV status not recorded). Some clones in this sample may be carry-over from other donors' samples. The rearrangement links TRBV20-1 to TRBJ1-1, with TRBD1 matching 9 bases. The CDR3: CSANRGLVNTEAFF. The CDR3 DNA reads as TGCAGTGCCAACAGGGGGCTGGTGAACACTGAAGCTTTCTTT.